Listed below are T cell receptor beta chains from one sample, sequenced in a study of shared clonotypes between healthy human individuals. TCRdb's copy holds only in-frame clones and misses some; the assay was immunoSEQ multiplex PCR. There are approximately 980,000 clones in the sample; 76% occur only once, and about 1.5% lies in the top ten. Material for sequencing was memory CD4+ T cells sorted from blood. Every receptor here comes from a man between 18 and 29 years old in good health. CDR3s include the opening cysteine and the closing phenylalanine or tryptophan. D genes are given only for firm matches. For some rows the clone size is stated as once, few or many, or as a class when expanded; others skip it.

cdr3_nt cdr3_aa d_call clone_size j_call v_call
TGTGCCAGCACCGCTTATATATCCAGGGATCATGAAAAACTGTTTTTT CASTAYISRDHEKLFF . . TRBJ1-4 TRBV7-9
TGTGCCAGCAGCTCCACACCGGGACTAGCGGGAGGCAATGAGCAGTTCTTC CASSSTPGLAGGNEQFF TRBD2 . TRBJ2-1 TRBV5-4
TGTGCCAGCTCACCTTTAGGGGGATTCAATCAGCCCCAGCATTTT CASSPLGGFNQPQHF . . TRBJ1-5 TRBV18
TGTGCCAGCAGCTTATTAGCGGGGGAACCCTACGAGCAGTACTTC CASSLLAGEPYEQYF TRBD2 once TRBJ2-7 TRBV7-9
TGTGCCAGCAGCCAACAGAACGAAGAAAAACTGTTTTTT CASSQQNEEKLFF . . TRBJ1-4 TRBV4-2
TGTGCCAGCACCGATGGGACCACCTACAATGAGCAGTTCTTC CASTDGTTYNEQFF . . TRBJ2-1 TRBV7-2
TGTGCCAGCAGCTTAGATGGGGGGGATTCGGAGACCCAGTACTTC CASSLDGGDSETQYF TRBD2 . TRBJ2-5 TRBV11-1
TGTGCCAGCAAGCCCCGTACAGGGTTAGGCTACACCTTC CASKPRTGLGYTF . . TRBJ1-2 TRBV5-4
TGTGCCAGCAGCCCCTGGGAGGTTCGTGCTGGCACTGAAGCTTTCTTT CASSPWEVRAGTEAFF . . TRBJ1-1 TRBV7-3
TGCAGTGCAGAACTCGGGACTTTAACGTTCTTC CSAELGTLTFF . . TRBJ2-1 TRBV20-1
TGTGCCAGCAGTGGGGGTAACTCCCGAATGCAGTACTTC CASSGGNSRMQYF . . TRBJ2-7 TRBV2
TGCGCCAGCAGCCAAGATACCCAAGACAGGGGGTTCAATGAGCAGTTCTTC CASSQDTQDRGFNEQFF TRBD1 . TRBJ2-1 TRBV4-3
TGTGCCAGCAGTGGATTTCAGGGGGCCGGCGGGGAGCTGTTTTTT CASSGFQGAGGELFF TRBD1 . TRBJ2-2 TRBV2
TGCGCCAGCAGCCCGACGCCGGGACAGCGACTGACGGGGGGCTACACCTTC CASSPTPGQRLTGGYTF TRBD1 few TRBJ1-2 TRBV5-1
TGCGCCAGCAGCTTGGTACCCGACACCGGGGAGCTGTTTTTT CASSLVPDTGELFF . once TRBJ2-2 TRBV5-1
TGTGCCAGCAGCCAAGCAACTAGCGGGGGAGGGACAGATACGCAGTATTTT CASSQATSGGGTDTQYF TRBD2 . TRBJ2-3 TRBV14
TGTGCCAGCAGCCCAATGGGCAGAGAAAAACTGTTTTTT CASSPMGREKLFF . . TRBJ1-4 TRBV7-2
TGTGCTAGTGGAGCCGGACAGGCTTTCTCCTACGAGCAGTACTTC CASGAGQAFSYEQYF TRBD1 . TRBJ2-7 TRBV12-5
TGTGCTAGTGGTCCGGGACTAGCCGGTGAGACCCAGTACTTC CASGPGLAGETQYF TRBD2 . TRBJ2-5 TRBV12-5
TGTGCCAGCAGCCCCACGGCGGGGGCAACTAATGAAAAACTGTTTTTT CASSPTAGATNEKLFF . . TRBJ1-4 TRBV4-2
TGTGCCAGCAGTTCGACAGGGGCGAACACTGAAGCTTTCTTT CASSSTGANTEAFF TRBD1 . TRBJ1-1 TRBV6-5
TGTGCCAGCAGCCAAGGGCCGGGACAGGGTGGTGAAAAACTGTTTTTT CASSQGPGQGGEKLFF TRBD1 . TRBJ1-4 TRBV4-2
TGTGCCAGCAGTAACAGGGGGCAAAACACTGAAGCTTTCTTT CASSNRGQNTEAFF TRBD1 . TRBJ1-1 TRBV6-1
TGTGCCTGGGCAACCCGACGGGCAGATACGCAGTATTTT CAWATRRADTQYF . many TRBJ2-3 TRBV30
TGTGCCTGGGGGGACTTCCTCAATGAGCAGTTCTTC CAWGDFLNEQFF . . TRBJ2-1 TRBV30
TGTGCCAGTAGTAACCTCCCGACGGGTTACAATGAGCAGTTCTTC CASSNLPTGYNEQFF . . TRBJ2-1 TRBV19
TGTGCCAGCAGCTTGCGTACTGAAAAACTGTTTTTT CASSLRTEKLFF . . TRBJ1-4 TRBV5-6
TGCGCCAGCAGCCGCGGCGGGAGGTCTAACAATGAGCAGTTCTTC CASSRGGRSNNEQFF TRBD2 . TRBJ2-1 TRBV4-3
TGCGCCAGCAGCTCCTCAAGAACAGTCGCCTCTGGAAACACCATATATTTT CASSSSRTVASGNTIYF . . TRBJ1-3 TRBV10-2
TGCGCCAGCAGCTTGGTAATCCAGGGAGTAAGGACTGAAGCTTTCTTT CASSLVIQGVRTEAFF . . TRBJ1-1 TRBV5-1
TGTGCCAGCAGCCCAGGGATAGATACGCAGTATTTT CASSPGIDTQYF . . TRBJ2-3 TRBV5-6
TGTGCCAGCAGCTTCCTTCGGGGGCAAGCGAACACCGGGGAGCTGTTTTTT CASSFLRGQANTGELFF . . TRBJ2-2 TRBV11-2
TGTGCCAGTTCGGAAGGGGGGGATCAGCCCCAGCATTTT CASSEGGDQPQHF . . TRBJ1-5 TRBV19
TGTGCCAGCAGCTTAGGACTAGCGGCGAACTACGAGCAGTACTTC CASSLGLAANYEQYF TRBD2 . TRBJ2-7 TRBV7-9
TGCAGCGTTCCCCGGGGTAGCGGGGGGTTTGGGTATGAGCAGTTCTTC CSVPRGSGGFGYEQFF TRBD2 few TRBJ2-1 TRBV29-1
TGTGCCAGCTCCAAGGAGGTTCTCACAGATACGCAGTATTTT CASSKEVLTDTQYF . . TRBJ2-3 TRBV7-2
TGTGCCAGTAGTATAGATTCGGCTCGTAGTTTGTTCAGGGGTGAAGCTTTCTTT CASSIDSARSLFRGEAFF . . TRBJ1-1 TRBV19
TGCAGCGTTGAAAATGGCGGGGCAGAGCAGTACTTC CSVENGGAEQYF . . TRBJ2-7 TRBV29-1
TGCGCCAGCAGCTTGGTTGACGGAGCTAGCACAGATACGCAGTATTTT CASSLVDGASTDTQYF . . TRBJ2-3 TRBV5-1
TGTGCCAGCAGTCACTTCGTGGCGGGAGTAGAGACCCAGTACTTC CASSHFVAGVETQYF TRBD2 . TRBJ2-5 TRBV6-5
TGTGCCAGCAGTGGTCCCGGGACAGGGAACGGCTACACCTTC CASSGPGTGNGYTF TRBD1 . TRBJ1-2 TRBV2
TGTGCCAGCTGTAGAGCCCGCCCTGACACAGATACGCAGTATTTT CASCRARPDTDTQYF . . TRBJ2-3 TRBV2
TGCGCCAGCAGCCCCTCGGCAGGGTTATACACCGGGGAGCTGTTTTTT CASSPSAGLYTGELFF . once TRBJ2-2 TRBV4-3
TGTGCCAGCAGTCGGTGGGGACAGAGCTCTGGAAACACCATATATTTT CASSRWGQSSGNTIYF TRBD1 . TRBJ1-3 TRBV7-2
TGTGCCAGCTCACCGGCCGGGAGCGCCAATGAGCAGTTCTTC CASSPAGSANEQFF . . TRBJ2-1 TRBV18
TGTGCCAGCAGTGCCGGGCCGCCTTCCTACGAGCAGTACTTC CASSAGPPSYEQYF . . TRBJ2-7 TRBV2